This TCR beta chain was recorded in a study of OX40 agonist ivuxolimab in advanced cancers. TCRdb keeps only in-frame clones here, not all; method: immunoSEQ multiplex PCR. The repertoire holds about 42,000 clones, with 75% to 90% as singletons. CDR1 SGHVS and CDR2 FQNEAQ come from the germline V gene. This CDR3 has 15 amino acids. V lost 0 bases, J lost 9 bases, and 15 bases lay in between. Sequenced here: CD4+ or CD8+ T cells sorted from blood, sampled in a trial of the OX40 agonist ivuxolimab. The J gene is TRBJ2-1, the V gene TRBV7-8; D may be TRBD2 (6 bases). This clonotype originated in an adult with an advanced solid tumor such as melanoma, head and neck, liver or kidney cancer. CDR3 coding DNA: TGTGCCAGCAGCTTAGCGATAGGGGTGGGGGGTGAGCAGTTCTTC. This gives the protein CASSLAIGVGGEQFF.